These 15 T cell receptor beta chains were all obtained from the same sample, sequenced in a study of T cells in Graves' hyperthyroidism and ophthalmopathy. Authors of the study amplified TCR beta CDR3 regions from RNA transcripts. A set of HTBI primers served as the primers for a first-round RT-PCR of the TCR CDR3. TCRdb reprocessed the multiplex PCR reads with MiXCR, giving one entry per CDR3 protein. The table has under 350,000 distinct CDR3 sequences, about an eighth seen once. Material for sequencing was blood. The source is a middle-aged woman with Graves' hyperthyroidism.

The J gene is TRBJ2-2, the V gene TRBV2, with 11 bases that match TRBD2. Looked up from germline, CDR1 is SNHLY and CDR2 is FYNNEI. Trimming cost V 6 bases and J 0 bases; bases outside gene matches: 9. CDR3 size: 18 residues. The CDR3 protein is CASSRLAGRFANTGELFF. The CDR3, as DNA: TGTGCCAGCAGCCGACTAGCGGGACGATTCGCGAACACCGGGGAGCTGTTTTTT.

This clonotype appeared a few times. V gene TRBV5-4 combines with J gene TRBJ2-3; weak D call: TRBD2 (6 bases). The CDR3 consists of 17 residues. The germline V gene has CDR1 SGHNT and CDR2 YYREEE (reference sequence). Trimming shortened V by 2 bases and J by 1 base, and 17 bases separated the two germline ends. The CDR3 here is CASSFYGRGLGTDTQYF. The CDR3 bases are TGTGCCAGCAGCTTTTATGGACGGGGGTTAGGCACAGATACGCAGTATTTT.

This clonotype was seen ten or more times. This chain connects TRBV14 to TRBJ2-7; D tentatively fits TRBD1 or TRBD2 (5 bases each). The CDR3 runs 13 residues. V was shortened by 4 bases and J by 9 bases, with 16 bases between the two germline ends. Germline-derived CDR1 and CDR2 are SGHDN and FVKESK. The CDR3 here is CASSLAGGTGQYF. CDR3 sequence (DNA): TGTGCCAGCAGCCTAGCCGGAGGAACAGGGCAGTACTTC. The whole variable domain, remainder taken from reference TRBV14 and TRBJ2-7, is EAGVTQFPSHSVIEKGQTVTLRCDPISGHDNLYWYRRVMGKEIKFLLHFVKESKQDESGMPNNRFLAERTGGTYSTLKVQPAELEDSGVYFCASSLAGGTGQYFGPGTRLTVT.

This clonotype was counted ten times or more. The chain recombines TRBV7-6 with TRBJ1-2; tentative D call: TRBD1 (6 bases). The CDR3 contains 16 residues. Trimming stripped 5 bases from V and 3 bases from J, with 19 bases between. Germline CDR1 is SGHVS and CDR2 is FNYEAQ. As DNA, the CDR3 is TGTGCCAGCAGCCCAGGTATCGGGGGACATCACTATGGCTACACCTTC. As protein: CASSPGIGGHHYGYTF.

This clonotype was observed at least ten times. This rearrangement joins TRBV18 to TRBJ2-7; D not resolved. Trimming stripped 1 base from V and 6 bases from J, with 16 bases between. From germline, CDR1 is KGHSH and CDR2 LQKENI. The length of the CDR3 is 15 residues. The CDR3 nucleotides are TGTGCCAGCTCACCACAGCCTCCCGGCAGCTTCGAGCAGTACTTC. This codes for CASSPQPPGSFEQYF.

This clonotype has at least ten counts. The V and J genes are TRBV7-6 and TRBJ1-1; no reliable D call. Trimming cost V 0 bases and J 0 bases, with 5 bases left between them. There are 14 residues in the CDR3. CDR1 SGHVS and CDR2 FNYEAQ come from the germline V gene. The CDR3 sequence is CASSLASMNTEAFF. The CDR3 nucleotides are TGTGCCAGCAGCTTAGCTAGTATGAACACTGAAGCTTTCTTT.

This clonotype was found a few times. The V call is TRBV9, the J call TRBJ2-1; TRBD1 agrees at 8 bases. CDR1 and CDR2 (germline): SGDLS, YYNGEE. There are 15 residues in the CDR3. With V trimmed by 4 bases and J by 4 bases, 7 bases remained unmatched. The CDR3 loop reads CASSPGQGGYNEQFF. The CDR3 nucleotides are TGTGCCAGCAGCCCCGGACAGGGTGGGTACAATGAGCAGTTCTTC.

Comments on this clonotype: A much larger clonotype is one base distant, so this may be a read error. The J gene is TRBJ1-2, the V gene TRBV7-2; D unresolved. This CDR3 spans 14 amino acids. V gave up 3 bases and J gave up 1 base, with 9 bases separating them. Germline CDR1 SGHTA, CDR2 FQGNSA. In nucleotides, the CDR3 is TGTGCCAGCAGCTTTCACAGCCTTAACTATGGCTACACCTTC. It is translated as CASSFHSLNYGYTF.

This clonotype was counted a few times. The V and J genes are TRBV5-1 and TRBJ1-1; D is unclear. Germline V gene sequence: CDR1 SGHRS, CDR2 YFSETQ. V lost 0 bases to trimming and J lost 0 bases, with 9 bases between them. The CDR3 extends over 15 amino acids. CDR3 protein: CASSLGGRVNTEAFF. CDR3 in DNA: TGCGCCAGCAGCTTGGGAGGTAGGGTGAACACTGAAGCTTTCTTT.

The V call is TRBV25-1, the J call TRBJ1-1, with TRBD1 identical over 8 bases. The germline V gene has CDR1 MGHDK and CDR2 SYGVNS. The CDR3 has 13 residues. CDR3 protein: CVKNRGGKAGAFF. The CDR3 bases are TGTGTCAAAAACAGGGGGGGGAAGGCGGGGGCTTTCTTT.

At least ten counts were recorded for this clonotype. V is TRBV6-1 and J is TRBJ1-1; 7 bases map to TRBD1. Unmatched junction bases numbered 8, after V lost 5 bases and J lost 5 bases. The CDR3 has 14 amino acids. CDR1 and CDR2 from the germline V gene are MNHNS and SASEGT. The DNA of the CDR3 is TGTGCCAGCAGTTCACCCGGGACAGCAACTGAAGCTTTCTTT. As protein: CASSSPGTATEAFF.

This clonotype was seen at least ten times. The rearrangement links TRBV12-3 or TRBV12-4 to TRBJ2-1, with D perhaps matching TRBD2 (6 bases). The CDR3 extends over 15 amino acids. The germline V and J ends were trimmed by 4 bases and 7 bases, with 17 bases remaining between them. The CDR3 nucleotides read TGTGCCAGCAGTTCCCTAGCGTCGGCTCGTAATGAGCAGTTCTTC. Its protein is CASSSLASARNEQFF.

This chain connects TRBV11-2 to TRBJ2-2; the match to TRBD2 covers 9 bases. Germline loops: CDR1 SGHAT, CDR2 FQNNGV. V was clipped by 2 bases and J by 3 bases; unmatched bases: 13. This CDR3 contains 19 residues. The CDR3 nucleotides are TGTGCCAGCAGCTTATCAATTGGGGGCGGGAGGGCCTACACCGGGGAGCTGTTTTTT. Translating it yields CASSLSIGGGRAYTGELFF.

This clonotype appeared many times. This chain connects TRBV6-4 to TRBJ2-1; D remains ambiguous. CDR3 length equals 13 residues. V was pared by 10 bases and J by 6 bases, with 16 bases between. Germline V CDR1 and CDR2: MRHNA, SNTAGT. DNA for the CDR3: TGTGCCACCTCGGTAGGGCCCAGCAATGAGCAGTTCTTC. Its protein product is CATSVGPSNEQFF.

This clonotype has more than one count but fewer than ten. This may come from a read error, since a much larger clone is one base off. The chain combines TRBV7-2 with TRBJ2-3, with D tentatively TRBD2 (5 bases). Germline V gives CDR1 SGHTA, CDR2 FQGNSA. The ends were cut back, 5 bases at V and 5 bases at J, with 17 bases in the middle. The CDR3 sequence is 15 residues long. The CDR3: CASSGGLGSGDTQYF. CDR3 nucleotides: TGTGCCAGCAGCGGCGGACTGGGTTCGGGAGATACGCAGTATTTT. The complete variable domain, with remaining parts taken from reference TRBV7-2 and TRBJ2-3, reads GAGVSQSPSNKVTEKGKDVELRCDPISGHTALYWYRQSLGQGLEFLIYFQGNSAPDKSGLPSDRFSAERTGGSVSTLTIQRTQQEDSAVYLCASSGGLGSGDTQYFGPGTRLTVL.